A single sample is the source of the 10 T cell receptor beta chains below, sequenced in a study of shared clonotypes between healthy human individuals. Produced via immunoSEQ multiplex PCR; TCRdb's table is partial and in-frame only. The sample gives around 1.1 million clones, around three quarters of which show up once; under 0.8% is in the top ten. The material sequenced was memory CD4+ T cells from PBMCs. The subset denotes: CD45RA-negative fraction. Source of these receptors: a man aged 18 to 30 in good health. Some clones in this sample may be carry-over from other donors' samples.

The chain combines TRBV7-2 with TRBJ1-3; D possibly corresponds to TRBD1 (6 bases). Deletions cut 5 bases from V and 4 bases from J, with 18 bases between. This CDR3 has 16 residues. The germline V gene has CDR1 SGHTA and CDR2 FQGNSA. CDR3 bases: TGTGCCAGCAGCCGGAATCCACAGGGCGTCGGAAACACCATATATTTT. Protein: CASSRNPQGVGNTIYF.

The chain has TRBV6-1 and TRBJ2-7; D may match TRBD1 or TRBD2 (5 bases each). V was pared by 8 bases and J by 2 bases, with 13 bases between. Germline V gene sequence: CDR1 MNHNS, CDR2 SASEGT. The CDR3 length is 13 residues. CDR3: CASHRQRTYEQYF. CDR3 sequence (DNA): TGTGCCAGCCACCGACAGCGGACCTACGAGCAGTACTTC.

The rearrangement links TRBV27 to TRBJ1-1; D is ambiguous. Trimming stripped 5 bases from V and 1 base from J, with 17 bases between. Germline CDR1 is MNHEY and CDR2 is SMNVEV (reference sequence). The CDR3 runs to 16 residues. Here the CDR3 reads CASSRLRSATNTEAFF. In DNA, the CDR3 is TGTGCCAGCAGTCGCCTCCGTTCGGCGACGAACACTGAAGCTTTCTTT.

This clone showed up just once. The genes are TRBV7-2 and TRBJ1-1; D is undetermined. V dropped 5 bases and J dropped 0 bases, with 10 bases sitting between them. The CDR3 is 14 residues long. The germline V gene has CDR1 SGHTA and CDR2 FQGNSA. As DNA, the CDR3 is TGTGCCAGCAGCATCCAAGGTCTGAACACTGAAGCTTTCTTT. It encodes CASSIQGLNTEAFF. Based on the CDR3 plus reference TRBV7-2 and TRBJ1-1, the full variable domain is GAGVSQSPSNKVTEKGKDVELRCDPISGHTALYWYRQSLGQGLEFLIYFQGNSAPDKSGLPSDRFSAERTGGSVSTLTIQRTQQEDSAVYLCASSIQGLNTEAFFGQGTRLTVV.

The V call is TRBV28, the J call TRBJ1-3; 9 nucleotides line up with TRBD1. CDR1 is MDHEN, CDR2 SYDVKM, per germline. This CDR3 spans 16 amino acids. V lost 5 bases to trimming and J lost 0 bases; unmatched junction nucleotides: 5. The CDR3 coding sequence is TGTGCCAGCAGTCGGGACAGGGACCTCTCTGGAAACACCATATATTTT. Its protein is CASSRDRDLSGNTIYF.

This clone has more than one count but fewer than ten. This chain links TRBV5-4 with TRBJ2-7; D ambiguous. There are 12 residues in the CDR3. The germline gives CDR1 SGHNT, CDR2 YYREEE (reference sequence). V lost 3 bases and J lost 4, with 8 bases in between. The CDR3 DNA sequence: TGTGCCAGCAGCTCCGGCATATACGAGCAGTACTTC. This translates into CASSSGIYEQYF.

This clone came up a few times. Other nucleotide sequences from this sample produce the same CDR3. V gene TRBV6-5 combines with J gene TRBJ1-2; D gene ambiguous. V dropped 0 bases and J dropped 4 bases, with 6 bases sitting between them. The CDR3 extends over 13 amino acids. Germline-derived CDR1 and CDR2 are MNHEY and SVGAGI. The DNA for the CDR3 is TGTGCCAGCAGTTACTCGACTGGCTATGGCTACACCTTC. Its protein is CASSYSTGYGYTF.

V and J are TRBV28 and TRBJ1-5; tentatively, D is TRBD1 (5 bases). Trimming shortened V by 4 bases and J by 6 bases, and 13 bases separated the two germline ends. Germline CDR1 and CDR2: MDHEN and SYDVKM. This CDR3 is built from 14 residues. CDR3 nucleotide sequence: TGTGCCAGCAGTTCTACCAGGGTTACTCAGCCCCAGCATTTT. This translates into CASSSTRVTQPQHF.

The chain joins TRBV11-2 to TRBJ2-4; TRBD2 agrees at 7 bases. In germline, CDR1 is SGHAT, CDR2 FQNNGV. V was clipped by 0 bases and J by 1 base; unmatched bases: 15. The CDR3 is 20 residues long. The CDR3 DNA reads as TGTGCCAGCAGCTTAGATAGTGCGGGAGAAGCCTTAGGGGCCAAAAACATTCAGTACTTC. This gives the protein CASSLDSAGEALGAKNIQYF.

This chain connects TRBV6-6 to TRBJ1-5; D remains unclear. Germline CDR1 MNHNY, CDR2 SVGAGI (reference sequence). Trimming removed 5 bases at V and 4 bases at J, with 12 bases between. The CDR3 spans 14 residues. The DNA of the CDR3 is TGTGCCAGCAGTCCCCCCGACCGGAATCAGCCCCAGCATTTT. Amino acids: CASSPPDRNQPQHF.